This paragraph covers one TCR beta chain sequence. The protocol was immunoSEQ multiplex PCR, while the TCRdb copy is restricted to in-frame clones and leaves out a portion. The sample has about 140,000 clones, more than 80% seen once. Germline lookup yields CDR1 KGHDR and CDR2 SFDVKD. With 7 bases removed from V and 4 bases from J, the gap between germline ends came to 13 bases. CDR3 length equals 14 residues. This entry is derived from a study of T cell responses to AZD1222 COVID-19 vaccine. V usage is TRBV24-1 and J usage is TRBJ1-5; D is uncertain. The sample in question was peripheral blood, obtained on day 0 of AZD1222 vaccination. This receptor was obtained from an adult in good health. CDR3 protein: CATRESGWNQPQHF. In DNA, the CDR3 is TGTGCCACCAGAGAGTCGGGGTGGAATCAGCCCCAGCATTTT.